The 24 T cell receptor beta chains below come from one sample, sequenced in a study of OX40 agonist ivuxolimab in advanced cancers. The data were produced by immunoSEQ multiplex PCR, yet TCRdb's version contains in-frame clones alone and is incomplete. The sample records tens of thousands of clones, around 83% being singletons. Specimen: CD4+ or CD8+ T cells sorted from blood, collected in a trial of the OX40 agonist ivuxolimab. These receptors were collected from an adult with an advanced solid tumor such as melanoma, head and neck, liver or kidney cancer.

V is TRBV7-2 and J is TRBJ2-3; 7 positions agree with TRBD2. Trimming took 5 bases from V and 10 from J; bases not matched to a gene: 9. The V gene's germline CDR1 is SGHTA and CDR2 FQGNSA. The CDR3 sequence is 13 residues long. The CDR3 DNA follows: TGTGCCAGCAGCCAGGGTGGAGCGGGGTCGCAGTATTTT. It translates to CASSQGGAGSQYF.

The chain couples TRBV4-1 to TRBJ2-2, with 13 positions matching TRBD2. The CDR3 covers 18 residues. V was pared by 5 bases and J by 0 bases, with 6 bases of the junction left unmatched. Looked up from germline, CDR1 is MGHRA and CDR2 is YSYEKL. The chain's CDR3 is CASSTRTSGRSNTGELFF. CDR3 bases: TGCGCCAGCAGCACCCGGACTAGCGGGAGATCGAACACCGGGGAGCTGTTTTTT.

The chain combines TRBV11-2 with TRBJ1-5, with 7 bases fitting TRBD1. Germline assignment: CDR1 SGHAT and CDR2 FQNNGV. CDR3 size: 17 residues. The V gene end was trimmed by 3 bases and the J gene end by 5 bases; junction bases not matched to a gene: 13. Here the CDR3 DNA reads TGTGCCAGCAGCTTGGGGACCGGGACAGCCAGGGATCAGCCCCAGCATTTT. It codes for CASSLGTGTARDQPQHF. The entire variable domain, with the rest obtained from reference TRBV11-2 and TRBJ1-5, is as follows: EAGVAQSPRYKIIEKRQSVAFWCNPISGHATLYWYQQILGQGPKLLIQFQNNGVVDDSQLPKDRFSAERLKGVDSTLKIQPAKLEDSAVYLCASSLGTGTARDQPQHFGDGTRLSIL.

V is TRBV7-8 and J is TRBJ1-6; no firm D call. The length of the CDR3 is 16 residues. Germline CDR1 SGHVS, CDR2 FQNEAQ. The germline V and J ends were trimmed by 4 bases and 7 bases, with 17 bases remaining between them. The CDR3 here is CASSSTWVLGNSPLHF. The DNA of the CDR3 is TGTGCCAGCAGCTCCACCTGGGTACTGGGAAATTCACCCCTCCACTTT.

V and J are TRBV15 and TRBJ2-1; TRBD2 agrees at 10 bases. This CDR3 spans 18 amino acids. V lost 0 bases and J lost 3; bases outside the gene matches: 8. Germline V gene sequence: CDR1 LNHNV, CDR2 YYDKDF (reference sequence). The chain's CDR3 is CATSRDSGSGRYYNEQFF. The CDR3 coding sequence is TGTGCCACCAGCAGAGATTCGGGTAGCGGGAGGTACTACAATGAGCAGTTCTTC.

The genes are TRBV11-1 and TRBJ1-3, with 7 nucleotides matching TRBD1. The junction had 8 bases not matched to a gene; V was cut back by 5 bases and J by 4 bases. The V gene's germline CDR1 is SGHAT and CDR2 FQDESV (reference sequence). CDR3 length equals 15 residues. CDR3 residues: CASSARQGSGNTIYF. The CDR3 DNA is TGTGCCAGCAGCGCAAGACAGGGATCAGGAAACACCATATATTTT.

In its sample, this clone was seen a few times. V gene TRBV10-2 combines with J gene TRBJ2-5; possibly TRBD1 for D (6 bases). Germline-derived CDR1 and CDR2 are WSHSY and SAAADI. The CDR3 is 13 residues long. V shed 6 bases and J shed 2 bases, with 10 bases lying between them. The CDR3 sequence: CASRGGWQETQYF. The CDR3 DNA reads TGCGCCAGCAGAGGGGGTTGGCAAGAGACCCAGTACTTC.

This CDR3 reads CASSSRGGAGNIQYF. For the CDR3, the DNA is TGTGCCAGCAGCTCCCGAGGGGGCGCGGGAAACATTCAGTACTTC. This sequence joins TRBV9 and TRBJ2-4; the match to TRBD1 covers 7 bases. The CDR3 spans 15 residues. V gave up 4 bases and J gave up 6 bases; unmatched junction bases: 10. The germline V gene encodes CDR1 SGDLS and CDR2 YYNGEE.

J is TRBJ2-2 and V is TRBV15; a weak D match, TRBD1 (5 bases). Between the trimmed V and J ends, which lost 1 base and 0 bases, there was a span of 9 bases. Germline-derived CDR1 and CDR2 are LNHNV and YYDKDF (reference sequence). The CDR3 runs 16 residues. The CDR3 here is CATSRGGRANTGELFF. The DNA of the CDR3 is TGTGCCACCAGCAGAGGAGGCAGGGCGAACACCGGGGAGCTGTTTTTT. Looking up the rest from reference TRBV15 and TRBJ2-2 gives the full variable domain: DAMVIQNPRYQVTQFGKPVTLSCSQTLNHNVMYWYQQKSSQAPKLLFHYYDKDFNNEADTPDNFQSRRPNTSFCFLDIRSPGLGDTAMYLCATSRGGRANTGELFFGEGSRLTVL.

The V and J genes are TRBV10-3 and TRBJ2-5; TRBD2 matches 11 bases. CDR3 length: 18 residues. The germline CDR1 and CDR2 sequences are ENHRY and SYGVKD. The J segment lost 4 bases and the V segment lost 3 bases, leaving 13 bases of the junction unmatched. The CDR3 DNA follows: TGTGCCATCAGTGAAGGGGTCGTAGCGGGAGGGACTGGAGAGACCCAGTACTTC. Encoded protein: CAISEGVVAGGTGETQYF.

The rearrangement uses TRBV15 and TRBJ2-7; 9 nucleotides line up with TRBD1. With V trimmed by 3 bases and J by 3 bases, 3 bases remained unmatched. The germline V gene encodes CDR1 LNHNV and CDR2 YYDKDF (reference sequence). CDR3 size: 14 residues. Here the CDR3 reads CATSRDRGIYEQYF. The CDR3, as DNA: TGTGCCACCAGCAGGGACAGGGGTATCTACGAGCAGTACTTC. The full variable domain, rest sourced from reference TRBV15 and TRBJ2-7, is DAMVIQNPRYQVTQFGKPVTLSCSQTLNHNVMYWYQQKSSQAPKLLFHYYDKDFNNEADTPDNFQSRRPNTSFCFLDIRSPGLGDTAMYLCATSRDRGIYEQYFGPGTRLTVT.

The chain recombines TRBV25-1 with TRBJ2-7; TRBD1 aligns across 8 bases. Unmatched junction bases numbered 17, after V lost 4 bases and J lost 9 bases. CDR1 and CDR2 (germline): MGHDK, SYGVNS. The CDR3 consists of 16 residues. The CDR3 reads CASSATNDRGGQGQYF. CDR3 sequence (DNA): TGTGCCAGCAGTGCAACAAACGACAGGGGAGGTCAGGGGCAGTACTTC.

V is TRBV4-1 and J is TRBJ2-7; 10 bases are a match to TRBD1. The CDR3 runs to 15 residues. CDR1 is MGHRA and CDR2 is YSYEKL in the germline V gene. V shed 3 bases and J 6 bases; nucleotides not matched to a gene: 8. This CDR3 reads CASSQPGQGWGEQYF. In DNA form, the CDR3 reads TGCGCCAGCAGCCAGCCGGGACAGGGGTGGGGCGAGCAGTACTTC.

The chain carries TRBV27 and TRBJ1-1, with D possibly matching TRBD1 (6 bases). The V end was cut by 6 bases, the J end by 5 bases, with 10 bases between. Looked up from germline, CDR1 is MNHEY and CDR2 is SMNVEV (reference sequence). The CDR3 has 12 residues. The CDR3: CASRNRVTEAFF. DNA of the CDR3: TGTGCCAGCAGAAACAGGGTAACTGAAGCTTTCTTT.

CDR3 region: CASSLALNQPQHF. CDR3 bases: TGTGCCAGCAGCTTAGCCCTCAATCAGCCCCAGCATTTT. This sequence joins TRBV7-9 and TRBJ1-5, with no clear D. V shed 0 bases and J shed 3 bases, with 3 bases lying between them. The length of the CDR3 is 13 residues. Germline V gene lookup returns CDR1 SEHNR and CDR2 FQNEAQ (reference sequence).

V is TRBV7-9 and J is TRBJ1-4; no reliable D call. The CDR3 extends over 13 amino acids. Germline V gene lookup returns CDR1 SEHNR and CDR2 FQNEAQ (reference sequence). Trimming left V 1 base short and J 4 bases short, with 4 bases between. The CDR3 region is CASSLVGNEKLFF. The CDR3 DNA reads TGTGCCAGCAGCTTAGTGGGTAATGAAAAACTGTTTTTT.

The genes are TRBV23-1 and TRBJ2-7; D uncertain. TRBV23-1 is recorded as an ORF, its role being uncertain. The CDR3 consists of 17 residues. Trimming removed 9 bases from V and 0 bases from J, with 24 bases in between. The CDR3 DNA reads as TGCGCCAGGCGACCTCCAAGGAACGGGCCTCTCTCCTACGAGCAGTACTTC. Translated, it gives CARRPPRNGPLSYEQYF.

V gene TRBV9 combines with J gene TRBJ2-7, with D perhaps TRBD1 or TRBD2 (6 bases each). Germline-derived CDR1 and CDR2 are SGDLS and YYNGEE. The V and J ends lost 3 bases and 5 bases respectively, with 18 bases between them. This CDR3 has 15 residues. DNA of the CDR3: TGTGCCAGCAGCGGAGGGGGGCAGTCTTTTGACGAGCAGTACTTC. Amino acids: CASSGGGQSFDEQYF.

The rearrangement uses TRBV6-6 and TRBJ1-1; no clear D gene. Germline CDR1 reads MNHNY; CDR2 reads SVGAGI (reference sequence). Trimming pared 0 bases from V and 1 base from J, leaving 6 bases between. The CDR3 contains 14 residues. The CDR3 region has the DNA TGTGCCAGCAGTTACTCTTACAGGAACACTGAAGCTTTCTTT. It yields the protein CASSYSYRNTEAFF.

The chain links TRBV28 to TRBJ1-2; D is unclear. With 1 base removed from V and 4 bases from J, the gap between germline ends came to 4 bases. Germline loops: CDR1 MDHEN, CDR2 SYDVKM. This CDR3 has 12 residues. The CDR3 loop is CASSLFGYGYTF. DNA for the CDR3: TGTGCCAGCAGTTTATTTGGCTATGGCTACACCTTC.

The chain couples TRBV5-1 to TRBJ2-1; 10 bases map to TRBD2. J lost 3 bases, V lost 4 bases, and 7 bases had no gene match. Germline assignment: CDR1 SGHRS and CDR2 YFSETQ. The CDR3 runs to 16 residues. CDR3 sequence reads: CASSAASGRVYNEQFF. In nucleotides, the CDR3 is TGCGCCAGCAGCGCCGCTAGCGGGAGAGTCTACAATGAGCAGTTCTTC.

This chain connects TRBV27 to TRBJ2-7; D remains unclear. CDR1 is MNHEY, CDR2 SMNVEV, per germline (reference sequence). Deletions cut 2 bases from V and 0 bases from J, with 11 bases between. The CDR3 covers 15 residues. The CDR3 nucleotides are TGTGCCAGCAGTTTAGCCCCCCAAAGCTCCTACGAGCAGTACTTC. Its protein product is CASSLAPQSSYEQYF.

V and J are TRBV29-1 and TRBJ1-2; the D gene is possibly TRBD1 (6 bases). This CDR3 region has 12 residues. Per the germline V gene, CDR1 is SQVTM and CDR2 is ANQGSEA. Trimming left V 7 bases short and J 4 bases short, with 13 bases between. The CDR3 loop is CSGQDFTYGYTF. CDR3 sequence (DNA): TGCAGCGGACAGGACTTCACCTATGGCTACACCTTC.

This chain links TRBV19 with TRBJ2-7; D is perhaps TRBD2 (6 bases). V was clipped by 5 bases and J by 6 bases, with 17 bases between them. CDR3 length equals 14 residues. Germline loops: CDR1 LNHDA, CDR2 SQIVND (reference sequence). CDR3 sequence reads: CASSWGESSSEQYF. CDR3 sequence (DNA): TGTGCCAGTAGTTGGGGGGAAAGCAGTAGCGAGCAGTACTTC.